Each of the 20 T cell receptor beta chains below was sequenced from the same sample in a study of human T cells and chemical hapten exposure. Described time point: patch test 2, 6 weeks after DPC sensitization. Treatment: therapeutic diphenylcyclopropenone sensitization with weekly scalp DPC. TCRdb reprocessed the RACE reads via MiXCR and lists one record per CDR3 protein. The top ten hold around 5.8% of the sample, which has under 450,000 distinct CDR3 sequences, about 6% seen once. Here the sequenced sample was whole blood, taken in connection with sensitization to the hapten diphenylcyclopropenone (DPC). These receptors were obtained from a woman younger than 30 with alopecia areata. Some clones in this sample may be carry-over from other donors' samples.

This clonotype was seen a handful of times. The chain links TRBV6-2 or TRBV6-3 to TRBJ1-5; a weak D match, TRBD1 (6 bases). The CDR3 consists of 13 residues. The germline V gene encodes CDR1 MNHEY and CDR2 SVGEGT. The germline V and J ends were trimmed by 2 bases and 7 bases, with 9 bases remaining between them. The CDR3 region has the DNA TGTGCCAGCAGTTACGGGGGGCAGCAGCCCCAGCATTTT. Residues: CASSYGGQQPQHF.

The J gene is TRBJ1-2, the V gene TRBV7-2, with 8 bases that match TRBD1. The CDR3 spans 13 residues. CDR1 is SGHTA and CDR2 is FQGNSA in the germline V gene. The trim removed 3 bases at V and 7 bases at J, leaving 4 bases unmatched. This CDR3 is CASSFQGAGGYTF. The CDR3 DNA is TGTGCCAGCAGCTTCCAGGGGGCCGGTGGCTACACCTTC.

This clonotype showed up many times. The rearrangement joins TRBV7-2 to TRBJ1-6, with D unclear. Trimming pared 1 base from V and 7 bases from J, leaving 11 bases between. Germline loops: CDR1 SGHTA, CDR2 FQGNSA. The CDR3 loop spans 15 amino acids. The DNA for the CDR3 is TGTGCCAGCAGCTTAGGCATGGTTGAGAATTCACCCCTCCACTTT. The encoded protein is CASSLGMVENSPLHF. Based on the CDR3 plus reference TRBV7-2 and TRBJ1-6, the full variable domain is GAGVSQSPSNKVTEKGKDVELRCDPISGHTALYWYRQSLGQGLEFLIYFQGNSAPDKSGLPSDRFSAERTGGSVSTLTIQRTQQEDSAVYLCASSLGMVENSPLHFGNGTRLTVT.

The chain recombines TRBV12-3 or TRBV12-4 with TRBJ1-3; 8 nucleotides align to TRBD1. The CDR3 is made up of 14 amino acids. Trimming cost V 6 bases and J 2 bases; bases outside gene matches: 3. Here the CDR3 reads CASRLTGAGNTIYF. DNA for the CDR3: TGTGCCAGCAGATTGACAGGGGCTGGAAACACCATATATTTT.

The chain combines TRBV9 with TRBJ2-5; TRBD2 matches 9 bases. Looked up from germline, CDR1 is SGDLS and CDR2 is YYNGEE. Losses at the gene ends were 0 bases for V and 1 base for J; bases not matched to a gene: 7. This CDR3 region has 17 residues. In nucleotides, the CDR3 is TGTGCCAGCAGCGTAGAAGAGGGCGGGGGGGCCCAAGAGACCCAGTACTTC. Amino acids: CASSVEEGGGAQETQYF.

This clonotype was seen repeatedly, ten times or more. The V and J genes are TRBV18 and TRBJ1-1, with 11 bases lining up with TRBD1. V lost 8 bases to trimming and J lost 3 bases; unmatched junction nucleotides: 5. The length of the CDR3 is 14 residues. Germline lookup yields CDR1 KGHSH and CDR2 LQKENI. CDR3: CASLGQGAHTEAFF. The CDR3 bases are TGTGCCAGCCTCGGACAGGGGGCGCACACTGAAGCTTTCTTT.

This clonotype was detected many times. CDR3 coding DNA: TGTGCCAGCAGCTGGCTGACAGGTCCACGGTATGGCTACACCTTC. Protein sequence: CASSWLTGPRYGYTF. The chain uses TRBV5-4 and TRBJ1-2; a weak D match, TRBD1 (6 bases). CDR3 length equals 15 residues. In germline, CDR1 is SGHNT, CDR2 YYREEE (reference sequence). Trimming pared 3 bases from V and 5 bases from J, leaving 17 bases between. The whole variable domain, filled in from reference TRBV5-4 and TRBJ1-2, reads ETGVTQSPTHLIKTRGQQVTLRCSSQSGHNTVSWYQQALGQGPQFIFQYYREEENGRGNFPPRFSGLQFPNYSSELNVNALELDDSALYLCASSWLTGPRYGYTFGSGTRLTVV.

This clonotype was recorded a few times. J is TRBJ1-2 and V is TRBV19; 10 bases match TRBD1. The trim removed 2 bases at V and 5 bases at J, leaving 5 bases unmatched. The V gene's germline CDR1 is LNHDA and CDR2 SQIVND (reference sequence). The CDR3 is 15 amino acids. CDR3 in amino acids: CASSIRTGGRYGYTF. In DNA form, the CDR3 reads TGTGCCAGTAGTATAAGGACAGGGGGACGGTATGGCTACACCTTC.

In its sample, this clonotype was seen many times. The chain couples TRBV3-1 to TRBJ2-3; TRBD1 might be the D (6 bases). The V gene's germline CDR1 is LGHDT and CDR2 YNNKEL (reference sequence). The length of the CDR3 is 14 residues. Trimming took off 5 bases at V and 2 bases at J, with 11 bases between the two ends. CDR3 loop: CASSWNRATDTQYF. The CDR3 coding sequence is TGTGCCAGCAGCTGGAACAGGGCCACAGATACGCAGTATTTT.

The table lists this clonotype with many counts. V gene TRBV7-9 combines with J gene TRBJ1-2; no reliable D call. The CDR3 spans 11 residues. Germline lookup yields CDR1 SEHNR and CDR2 FQNEAQ (reference sequence). V dropped 6 bases and J dropped 6 bases, with 8 bases sitting between them. The CDR3: CASSPQDGYTF. In DNA form, the CDR3 reads TGTGCCAGCAGTCCGCAGGATGGCTACACCTTC.

Details on this clonotype: Being one base from a much bigger clone, this may be a read error. The CDR3 DNA sequence: TGTGCCAGGAAACAGGGTCTGAACACTGAAGCTTTCTTT. Translation: CARKQGLNTEAFF. The V call is TRBV6-5, the J call TRBJ1-1; weak D call: TRBD1 (6 bases). The V end was cut by 9 bases, the J end by 0 bases, with 11 bases between. Germline CDR1 reads MNHEY; CDR2 reads SVGAGI. This CDR3 spans 13 amino acids.

The rearrangement uses TRBV20-1 and TRBJ2-3, with unresolved D. This CDR3 comprises 11 residues. Trimming took 1 base from V and 5 from J, leaving 4 bases between them. CDR1 and CDR2 (germline): DFQATT, SNEGSKA (reference sequence). CDR3: CSARVEDTQYF. The CDR3 DNA reads TGCAGTGCTAGAGTGGAAGATACGCAGTATTTT.

The chain joins TRBV18 to TRBJ2-2, with a weak D call TRBD1 (6 bases). The V end lost 0 bases, the J end lost 5 bases, and 19 bases lay between the germline ends. Germline CDR1 is KGHSH and CDR2 is LQKENI. The CDR3 covers 18 residues. Here the CDR3 reads CASSPPDVGGPPTGELFF. The CDR3 DNA sequence: TGTGCCAGCTCACCACCTGACGTTGGGGGCCCGCCTACCGGGGAGCTGTTTTTT.

This clonotype was picked up a small number of times. The J gene is TRBJ2-3, the V gene TRBV20-1; maybe TRBD2 (6 bases). V lost 5 bases and J 10 bases, leaving 19 bases between the germline ends. Germline V gene data show CDR1 as DFQATT and CDR2 as SNEGSKA (reference sequence). The CDR3 covers 13 residues. The CDR3 protein is CSAPLFERRAQYF. The CDR3, as DNA: TGCAGTGCTCCCCTTTTCGAGCGGAGGGCGCAGTATTTT.

The V and J genes are TRBV4-3 and TRBJ2-2; TRBD1 aligns across 8 bases. The V gene end was trimmed by 1 base and the J gene end by 2 bases; junction bases not matched to a gene: 9. This CDR3 is 18 amino acids long. CDR1 LGHNA and CDR2 YSLEER come from the germline V gene. CDR3 nucleotides: TGCGCCAGCAGCCAAGGATTACAGGGGGGACTTAACACCGGGGAGCTGTTTTTT. Residues: CASSQGLQGGLNTGELFF.

This clonotype has more than one count but fewer than ten. The chain couples TRBV3-1 to TRBJ1-1, with D maybe TRBD1 (6 bases). V was pared by 8 bases and J by 0 bases, with 16 bases between. This CDR3 is built from 15 residues. Germline V gene data show CDR1 as LGHDT and CDR2 as YNNKEL (reference sequence). The CDR3 DNA sequence: TGTGCCAGCGCCCGGACAGATACGATGAACACTGAAGCTTTCTTT. Protein: CASARTDTMNTEAFF.

V usage is TRBV5-1 and J usage is TRBJ1-2, with D uncertain. The CDR3 consists of 16 residues. Trimming took 0 bases from V and 6 from J, leaving 18 bases between them. The germline gives CDR1 SGHRS, CDR2 YFSETQ. The CDR3: CASSLDRAPSGNGYTF. The CDR3 nucleotides are TGCGCCAGCAGCTTGGATAGGGCCCCGTCGGGAAATGGCTACACCTTC.

For the CDR3, the DNA is TGTGCCAGTCGTACCTATAATTCACCCCTCCACTTT. Translating gives CASRTYNSPLHF. The chain recombines TRBV12-3 or TRBV12-4 with TRBJ1-6; D not resolved. The CDR3 has 12 amino acids. V lost 9 bases and J lost 2, with 5 bases in between.

A few counts support this clonotype. The chain couples TRBV6-2 or TRBV6-3 to TRBJ1-3; no firm D call. The CDR3 sequence is 15 residues long. Trimming pared 5 bases from V and 1 base from J, leaving 12 bases between. Germline CDR1 MNHEY, CDR2 SVGEGT. The CDR3 DNA sequence: TGTGCCAGCAGTGATTTGACAACTTCTGGAAACACCATATATTTT. This encodes CASSDLTTSGNTIYF.

The chain couples TRBV25-1 to TRBJ1-1; 9 bases are a match to TRBD1. With 4 bases clipped from V and 3 bases from J, the junction kept 3 bases outside the gene matches. The CDR3 is 14 amino acids. Germline V gives CDR1 MGHDK, CDR2 SYGVNS. The CDR3 DNA follows: TGTGCCAGCAGTGGTGGGACAGGGTACACTGAAGCTTTCTTT. Translated, it gives CASSGGTGYTEAFF.